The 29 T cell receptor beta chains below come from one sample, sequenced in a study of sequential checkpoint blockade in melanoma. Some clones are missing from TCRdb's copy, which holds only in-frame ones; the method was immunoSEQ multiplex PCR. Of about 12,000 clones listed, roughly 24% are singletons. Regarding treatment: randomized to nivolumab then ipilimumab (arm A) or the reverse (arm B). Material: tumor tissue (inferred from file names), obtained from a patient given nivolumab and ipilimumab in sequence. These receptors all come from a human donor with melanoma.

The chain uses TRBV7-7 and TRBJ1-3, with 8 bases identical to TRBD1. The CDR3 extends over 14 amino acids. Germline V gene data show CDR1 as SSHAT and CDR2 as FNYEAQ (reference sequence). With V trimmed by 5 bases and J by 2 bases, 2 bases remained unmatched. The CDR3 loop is CASSLTGAGNTIYF. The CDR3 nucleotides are TGTGCCAGCAGCCTGACAGGGGCTGGAAACACCATATATTTT.

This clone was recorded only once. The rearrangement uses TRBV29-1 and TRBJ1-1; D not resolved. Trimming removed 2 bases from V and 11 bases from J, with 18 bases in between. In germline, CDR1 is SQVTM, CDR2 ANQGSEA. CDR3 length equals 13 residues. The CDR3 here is CSVEQVGERRAFF. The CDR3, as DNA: TGCAGCGTTGAACAGGTTGGGGAACGACGGGCTTTCTTT.

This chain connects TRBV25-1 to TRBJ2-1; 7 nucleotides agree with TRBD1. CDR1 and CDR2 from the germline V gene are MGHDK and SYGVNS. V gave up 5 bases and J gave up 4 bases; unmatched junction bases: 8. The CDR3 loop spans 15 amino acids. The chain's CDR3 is CASSSGQTTYNEQFF. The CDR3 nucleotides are TGTGCCAGCAGTTCGGGACAGACAACTTACAATGAGCAGTTCTTC.

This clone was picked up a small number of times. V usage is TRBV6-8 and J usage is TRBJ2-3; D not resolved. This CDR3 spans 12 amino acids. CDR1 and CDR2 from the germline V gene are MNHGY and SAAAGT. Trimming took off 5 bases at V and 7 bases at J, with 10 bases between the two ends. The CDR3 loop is CASSQSGNTQYF. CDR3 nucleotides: TGTGCCAGCAGTCAGAGTGGAAATACGCAGTATTTT.

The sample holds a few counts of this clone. The CDR3 DNA sequence: TGTGCCAGCAGACAGACTAGCGGGGGTTGGAATGAGCAGTTCTTC. Protein product: CASRQTSGGWNEQFF. The chain is built from TRBV28 and TRBJ2-1; 12 positions match TRBD2. The CDR3 sequence is 15 residues long. Germline trimming cut 6 bases from V and 7 bases from J; bases unmatched to any gene: 7. Germline-derived CDR1 and CDR2 are MDHEN and SYDVKM.

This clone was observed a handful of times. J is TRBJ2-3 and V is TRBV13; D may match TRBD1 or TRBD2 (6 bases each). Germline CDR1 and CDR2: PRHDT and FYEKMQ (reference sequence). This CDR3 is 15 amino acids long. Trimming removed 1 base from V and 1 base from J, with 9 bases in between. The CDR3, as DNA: TGTGCCAGCAGCTTAGAGGGGGAGGGCACAGATACGCAGTATTTT. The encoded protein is CASSLEGEGTDTQYF.

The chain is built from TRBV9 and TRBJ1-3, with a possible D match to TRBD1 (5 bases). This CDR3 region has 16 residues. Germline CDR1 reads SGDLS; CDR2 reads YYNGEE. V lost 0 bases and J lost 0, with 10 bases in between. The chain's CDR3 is CASSVAQVDSGNTIYF. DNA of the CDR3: TGTGCCAGCAGCGTAGCACAGGTTGACTCTGGAAACACCATATATTTT.

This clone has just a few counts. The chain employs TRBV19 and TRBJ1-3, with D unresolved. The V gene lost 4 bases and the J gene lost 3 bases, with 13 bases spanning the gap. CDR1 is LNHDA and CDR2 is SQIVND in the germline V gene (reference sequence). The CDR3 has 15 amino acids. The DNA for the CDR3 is TGTGCCAGTAGTACTCAGCCTCGAAGTGGAAACACCATATATTTT. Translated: CASSTQPRSGNTIYF.

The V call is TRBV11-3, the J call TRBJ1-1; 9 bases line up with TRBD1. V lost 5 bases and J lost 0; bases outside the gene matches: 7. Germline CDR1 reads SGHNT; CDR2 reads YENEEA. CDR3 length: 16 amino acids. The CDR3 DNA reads TGTGCCAGCAGCCAGAACAGGGGGCATATGAACACTGAAGCTTTCTTT. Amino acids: CASSQNRGHMNTEAFF.

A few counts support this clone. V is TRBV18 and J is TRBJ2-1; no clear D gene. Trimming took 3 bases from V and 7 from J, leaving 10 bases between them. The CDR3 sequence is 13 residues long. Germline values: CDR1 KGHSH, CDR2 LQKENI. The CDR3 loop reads CASSPIRPNEQFF. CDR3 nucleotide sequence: TGTGCCAGCTCACCTATACGGCCGAATGAGCAGTTCTTC. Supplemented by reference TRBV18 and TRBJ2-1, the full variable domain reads NAGVMQNPRHLVRRRGQEARLRCSPMKGHSHVYWYRQLPEEGLKFMVYLQKENIIDESGMPKERFSAEFPKEGPSILRIQQVVRGDSAAYFCASSPIRPNEQFFGPGTRLTVL.

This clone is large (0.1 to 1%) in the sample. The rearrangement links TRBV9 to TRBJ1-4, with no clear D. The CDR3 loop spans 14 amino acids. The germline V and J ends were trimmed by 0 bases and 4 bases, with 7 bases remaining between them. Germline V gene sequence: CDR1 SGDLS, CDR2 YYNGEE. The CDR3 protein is CASSVEQHNEKLFF. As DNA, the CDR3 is TGTGCCAGCAGCGTAGAACAGCATAATGAAAAACTGTTTTTT. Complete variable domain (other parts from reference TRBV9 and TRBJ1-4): DSGVTQTPKHLITATGQRVTLRCSPRSGDLSVYWYQQSLDQGLQFLIQYYNGEERAKGNILERFSAQQFPDLHSELNLSSLELGDSALYFCASSVEQHNEKLFFGSGTQLSVL.

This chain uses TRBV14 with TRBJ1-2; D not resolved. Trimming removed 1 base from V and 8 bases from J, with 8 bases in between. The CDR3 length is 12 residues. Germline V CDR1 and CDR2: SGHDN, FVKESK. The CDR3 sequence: CASSQARSGYTF. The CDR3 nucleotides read TGTGCCAGCAGCCAAGCTCGTTCGGGCTACACCTTC.

The CDR3 DNA is TGTGCCAGCAGCTTGGCTAGCGGGGGGTGGAAAGAGTATTTT. Its translation: CASSLASGGWKEYF. This chain connects TRBV11-3 to TRBJ2-3; TRBD2 matches 11 bases. CDR1 and CDR2 from the germline V gene are SGHNT and YENEEA. The V gene end was trimmed by 3 bases and the J gene end by 13 bases; junction bases not matched to a gene: 9. CDR3 length equals 14 residues.

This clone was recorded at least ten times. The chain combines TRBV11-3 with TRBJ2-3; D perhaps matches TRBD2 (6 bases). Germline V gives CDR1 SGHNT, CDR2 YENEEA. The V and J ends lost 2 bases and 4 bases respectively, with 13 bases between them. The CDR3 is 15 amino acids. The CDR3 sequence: CASSLRGIRADTQYF. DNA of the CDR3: TGTGCCAGCAGCTTACGGGGGATACGTGCAGATACGCAGTATTTT.

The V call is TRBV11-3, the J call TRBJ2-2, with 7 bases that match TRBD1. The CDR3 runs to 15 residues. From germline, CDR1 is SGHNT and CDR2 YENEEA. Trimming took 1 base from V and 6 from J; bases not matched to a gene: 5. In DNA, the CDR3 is TGTGCCAGCAGCTTAGGACAGGGAAGGCCCGGGGAGCTGTTTTTT. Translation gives CASSLGQGRPGELFF.

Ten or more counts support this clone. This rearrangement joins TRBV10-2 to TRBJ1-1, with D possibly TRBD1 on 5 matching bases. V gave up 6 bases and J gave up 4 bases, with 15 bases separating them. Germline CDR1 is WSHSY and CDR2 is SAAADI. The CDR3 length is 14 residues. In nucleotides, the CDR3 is TGCGCCAGCAGCGCCTCCGGGGGGAGCACTGAAGCTTTCTTT. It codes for CASSASGGSTEAFF.

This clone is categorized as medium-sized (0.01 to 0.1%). CDR3 in amino acids: CASSSLTYPGQGHNEQFF. The CDR3 DNA follows: TGTGCCAGCAGCTCCCTAACATACCCGGGACAGGGGCACAATGAGCAGTTCTTC. V and J are TRBV11-3 and TRBJ2-1; TRBD1 matches 10 bases. V lost 4 bases and J lost 5; bases outside the gene matches: 14. CDR1 is SGHNT, CDR2 YENEEA, per germline. This CDR3 has 18 residues.

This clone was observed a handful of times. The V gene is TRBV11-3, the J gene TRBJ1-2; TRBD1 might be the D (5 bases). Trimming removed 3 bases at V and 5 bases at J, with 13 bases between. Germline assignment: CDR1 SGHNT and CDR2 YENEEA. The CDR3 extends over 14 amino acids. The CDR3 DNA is TGTGCCAGCAGCTTGGGCAGCGGGACGTATGGCTACACCTTC. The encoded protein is CASSLGSGTYGYTF.

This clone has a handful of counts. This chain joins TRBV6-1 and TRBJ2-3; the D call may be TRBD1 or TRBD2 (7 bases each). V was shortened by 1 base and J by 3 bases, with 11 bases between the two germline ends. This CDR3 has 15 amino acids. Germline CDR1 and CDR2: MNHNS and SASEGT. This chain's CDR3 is CASSEGQGGTDTQYF. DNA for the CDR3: TGTGCCAGCAGTGAAGGACAGGGAGGGACAGATACGCAGTATTTT.

The CDR3 bases are TGCAGCGTTAGGTCTGGACCAGGGGCAGAGACCCAGTACTTC. Its protein is CSVRSGPGAETQYF. The chain uses TRBV29-1 and TRBJ2-5; possibly TRBD1 for D (6 bases). Germline V lookup: CDR1 SQVTM, CDR2 ANQGSEA. The CDR3 loop spans 14 amino acids. V lost 5 bases to trimming and J lost 4 bases, with 17 bases between them.

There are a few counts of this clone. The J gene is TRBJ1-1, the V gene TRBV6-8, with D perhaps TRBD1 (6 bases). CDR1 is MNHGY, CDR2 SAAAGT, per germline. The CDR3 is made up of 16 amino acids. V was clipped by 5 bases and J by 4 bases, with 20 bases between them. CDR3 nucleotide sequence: TGTGCCAGCAGTCAGCCCCCGGGGGGGCGGGCCACTGAAGCTTTCTTT. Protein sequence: CASSQPPGGRATEAFF.

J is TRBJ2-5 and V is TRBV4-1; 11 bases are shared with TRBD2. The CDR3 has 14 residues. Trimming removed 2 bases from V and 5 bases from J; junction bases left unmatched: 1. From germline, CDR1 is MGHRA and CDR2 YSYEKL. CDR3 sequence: CASSQLAGGETQYF. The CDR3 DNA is TGCGCCAGCAGCCAATTAGCGGGGGGGGAGACCCAGTACTTC.

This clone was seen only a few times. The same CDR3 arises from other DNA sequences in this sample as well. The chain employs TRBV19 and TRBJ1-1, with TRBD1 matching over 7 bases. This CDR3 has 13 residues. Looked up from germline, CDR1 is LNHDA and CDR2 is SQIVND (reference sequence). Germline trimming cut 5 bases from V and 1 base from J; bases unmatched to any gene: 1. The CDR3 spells CASSDRANTEAFF. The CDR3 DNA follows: TGTGCCAGTAGTGACAGGGCGAACACTGAAGCTTTCTTT.

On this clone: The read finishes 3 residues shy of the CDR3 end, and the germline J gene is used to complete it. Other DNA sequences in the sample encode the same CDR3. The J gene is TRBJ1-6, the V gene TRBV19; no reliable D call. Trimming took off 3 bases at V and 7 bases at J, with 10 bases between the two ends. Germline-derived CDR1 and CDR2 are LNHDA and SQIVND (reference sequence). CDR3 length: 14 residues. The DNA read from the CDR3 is TGTGCCAGTAGTATTACAGTACTCAATTCACCC. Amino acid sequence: CASSITVLNSP. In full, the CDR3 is CASSITVLNSPLHF.

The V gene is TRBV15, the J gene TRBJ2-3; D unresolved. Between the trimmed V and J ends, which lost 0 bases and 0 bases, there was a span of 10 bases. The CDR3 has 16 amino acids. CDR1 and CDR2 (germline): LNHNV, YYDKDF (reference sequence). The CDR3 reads CATSREGLFSTDTQYF. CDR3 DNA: TGTGCCACCAGCAGAGAAGGGCTCTTTAGCACAGATACGCAGTATTTT.

The CDR3 DNA is TGTGCCAGCAGTGGAAGGGCAGGGGCTAACACTGAAGCTTTCTTT. This sequence encodes CASSGRAGANTEAFF. The V call is TRBV6-8, the J call TRBJ1-1, with D possibly matching TRBD1 (6 bases). Deletions cut 5 bases from V and 2 bases from J, with 15 bases between. From germline, CDR1 is MNHGY and CDR2 SAAAGT. The CDR3 runs 15 residues.

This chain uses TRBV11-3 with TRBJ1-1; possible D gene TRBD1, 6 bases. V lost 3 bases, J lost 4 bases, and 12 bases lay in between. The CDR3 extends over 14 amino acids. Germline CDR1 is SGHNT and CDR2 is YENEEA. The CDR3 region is CASSLAYRATEAFF. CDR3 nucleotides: TGTGCCAGCAGCTTGGCCTACAGGGCCACTGAAGCTTTCTTT. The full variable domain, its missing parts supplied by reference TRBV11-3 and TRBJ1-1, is EAGVVQSPRYKIIEKKQPVAFWCNPISGHNTLYWYLQNLGQGPELLIRYENEEAVDDSQLPKDRFSAERLKGVDSTLKIQPAELGDSAVYLCASSLAYRATEAFFGQGTRLTVV.

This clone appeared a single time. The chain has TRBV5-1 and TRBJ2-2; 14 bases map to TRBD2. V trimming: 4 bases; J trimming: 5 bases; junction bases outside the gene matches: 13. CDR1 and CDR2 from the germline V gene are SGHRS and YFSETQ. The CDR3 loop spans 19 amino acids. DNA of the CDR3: TGCGCCAGCAGCGGACGTCCGGGACTAGCGGGGGACCGGACCGGGGAGCTGTTTTTT. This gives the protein CASSGRPGLAGDRTGELFF.

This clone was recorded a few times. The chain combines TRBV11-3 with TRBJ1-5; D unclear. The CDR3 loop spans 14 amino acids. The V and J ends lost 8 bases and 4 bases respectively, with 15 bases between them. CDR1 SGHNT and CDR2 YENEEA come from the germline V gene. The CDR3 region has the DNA TGTGCCAGCGGTTTGACATCTGAGAATCAGCCCCAGCATTTT. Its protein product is CASGLTSENQPQHF.